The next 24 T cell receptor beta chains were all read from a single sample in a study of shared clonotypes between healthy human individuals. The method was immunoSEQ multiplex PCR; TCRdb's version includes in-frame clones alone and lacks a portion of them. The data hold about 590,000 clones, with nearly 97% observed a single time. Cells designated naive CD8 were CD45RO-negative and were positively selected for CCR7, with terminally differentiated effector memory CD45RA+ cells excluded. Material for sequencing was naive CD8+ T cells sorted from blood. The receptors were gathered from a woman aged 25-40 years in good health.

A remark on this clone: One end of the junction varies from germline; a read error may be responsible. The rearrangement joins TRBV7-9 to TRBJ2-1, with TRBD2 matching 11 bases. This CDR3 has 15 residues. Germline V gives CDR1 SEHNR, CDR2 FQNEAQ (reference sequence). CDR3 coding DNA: TGTGCCAGCAGCCTAGCGGGAGGAACTAACAATGAGCAGTTCTTC. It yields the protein CASSLAGGTNNEQFF.

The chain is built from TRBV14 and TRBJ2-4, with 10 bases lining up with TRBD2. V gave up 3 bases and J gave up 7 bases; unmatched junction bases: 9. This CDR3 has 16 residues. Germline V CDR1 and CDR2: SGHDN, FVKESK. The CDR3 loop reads CASSHESLAGQNIQYF. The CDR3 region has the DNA TGTGCCAGCAGCCATGAATCACTAGCGGGGCAGAACATTCAGTACTTC.

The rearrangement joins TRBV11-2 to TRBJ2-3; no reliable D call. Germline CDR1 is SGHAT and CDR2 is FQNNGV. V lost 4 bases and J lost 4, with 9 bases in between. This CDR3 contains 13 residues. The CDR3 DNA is TGTGCCAGCAGCTCATACCGCGCAGATACGCAGTATTTT. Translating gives CASSSYRADTQYF.

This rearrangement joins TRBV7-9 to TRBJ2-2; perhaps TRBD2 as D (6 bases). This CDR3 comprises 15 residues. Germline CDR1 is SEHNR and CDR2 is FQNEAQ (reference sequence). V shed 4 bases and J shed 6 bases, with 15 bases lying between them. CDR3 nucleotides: TGTGCCAGCAGCTCACCCGAGACTAGTTCCGGGGAGCTGTTTTTT. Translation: CASSSPETSSGELFF. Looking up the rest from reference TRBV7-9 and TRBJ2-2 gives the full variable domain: DTGVSQNPRHKITKRGQNVTFRCDPISEHNRLYWYRQTLGQGPEFLTYFQNEAQLEKSRLLSDRFSAERPKGSFSTLEIQRTEQGDSAMYLCASSSPETSSGELFFGEGSRLTVL.

The CDR3 DNA follows: TGCGCCAGCAGCCCGGGGACAGCCTACGAGCAGTACTTC. Protein sequence: CASSPGTAYEQYF. The chain combines TRBV5-1 with TRBJ2-7; 7 bases match TRBD1. Germline V gene data show CDR1 as SGHRS and CDR2 as YFSETQ. The J segment lost 2 bases and the V segment lost 4 bases, leaving 3 bases of the junction unmatched. This CDR3 has 13 amino acids.

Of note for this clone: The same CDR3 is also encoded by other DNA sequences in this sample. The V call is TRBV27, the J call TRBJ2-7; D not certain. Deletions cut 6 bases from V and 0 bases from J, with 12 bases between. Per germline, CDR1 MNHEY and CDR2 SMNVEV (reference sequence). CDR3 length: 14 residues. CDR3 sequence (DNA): TGTGCCAGCAGCCTCGGGCGCAGCTCCTACGAGCAGTACTTC. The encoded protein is CASSLGRSSYEQYF.

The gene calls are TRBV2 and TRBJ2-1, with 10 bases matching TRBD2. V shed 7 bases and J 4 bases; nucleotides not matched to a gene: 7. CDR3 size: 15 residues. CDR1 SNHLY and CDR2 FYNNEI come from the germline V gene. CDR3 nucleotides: TGTGCCAGCACTAAAGCGGGAGGGGTATACAATGAGCAGTTCTTC. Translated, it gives CASTKAGGVYNEQFF. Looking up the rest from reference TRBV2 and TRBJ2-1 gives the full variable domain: EPEVTQTPSHQVTQMGQEVILRCVPISNHLYFYWYRQILGQKVEFLVSFYNNEISEKSEIFDDQFSVERPDGSNFTLKIRSTKLEDSAMYFCASTKAGGVYNEQFFGPGTRLTVL.

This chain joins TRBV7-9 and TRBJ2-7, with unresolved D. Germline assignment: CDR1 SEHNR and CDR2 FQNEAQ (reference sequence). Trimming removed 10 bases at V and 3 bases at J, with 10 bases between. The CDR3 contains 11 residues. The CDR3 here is CAIRTDYEQYF. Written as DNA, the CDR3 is TGTGCCATCCGTACGGACTACGAGCAGTACTTC.

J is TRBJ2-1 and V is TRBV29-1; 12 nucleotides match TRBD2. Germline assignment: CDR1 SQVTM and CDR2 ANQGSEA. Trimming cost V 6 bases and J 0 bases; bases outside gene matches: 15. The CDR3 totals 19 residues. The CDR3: CSVPGLAGHNGSSYNEQFF. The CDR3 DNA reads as TGCAGCGTCCCCGGACTAGCGGGACATAACGGAAGCTCCTACAATGAGCAGTTCTTC.

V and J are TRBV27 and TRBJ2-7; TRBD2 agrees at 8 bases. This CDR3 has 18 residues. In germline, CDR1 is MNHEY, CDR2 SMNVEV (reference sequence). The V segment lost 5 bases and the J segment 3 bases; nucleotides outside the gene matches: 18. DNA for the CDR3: TGTGCCAGCAGTCCGCTCATTAGCCCGGGAGGGGGATACTACGAGCAGTACTTC. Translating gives CASSPLISPGGGYYEQYF.

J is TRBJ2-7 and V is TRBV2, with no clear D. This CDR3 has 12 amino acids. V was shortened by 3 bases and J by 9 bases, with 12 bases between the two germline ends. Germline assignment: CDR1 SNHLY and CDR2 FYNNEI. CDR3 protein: CASSDSLNGQYF. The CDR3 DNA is TGTGCCAGCAGTGACTCTCTTAACGGGCAGTACTTC.

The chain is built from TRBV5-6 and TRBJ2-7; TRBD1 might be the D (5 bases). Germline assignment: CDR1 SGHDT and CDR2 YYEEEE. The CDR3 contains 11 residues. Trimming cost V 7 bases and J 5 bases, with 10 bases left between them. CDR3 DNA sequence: TGTGCCAGCGGACACGGAAACGAGCAGTACTTC. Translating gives CASGHGNEQYF.

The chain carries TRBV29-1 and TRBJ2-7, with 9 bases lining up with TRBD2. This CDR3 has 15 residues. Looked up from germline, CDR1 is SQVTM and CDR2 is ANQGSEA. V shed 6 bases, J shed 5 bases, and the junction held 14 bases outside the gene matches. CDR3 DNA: TGCAGCGTCCATTTGCGGGAGGGCCTTAGTGACGAGCAGTACTTC. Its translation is CSVHLREGLSDEQYF.

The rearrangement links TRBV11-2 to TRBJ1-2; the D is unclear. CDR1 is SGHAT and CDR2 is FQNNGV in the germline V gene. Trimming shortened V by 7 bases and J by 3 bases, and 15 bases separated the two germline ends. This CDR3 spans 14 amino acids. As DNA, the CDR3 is TGTGCCAGCACCACTTTTAAGAGAGACTATGGCTACACCTTC. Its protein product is CASTTFKRDYGYTF.

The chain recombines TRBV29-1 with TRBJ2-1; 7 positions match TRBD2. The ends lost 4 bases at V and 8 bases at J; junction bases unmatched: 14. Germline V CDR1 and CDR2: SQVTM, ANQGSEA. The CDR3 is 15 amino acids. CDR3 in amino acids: CSVVSEAGVYDEQFF. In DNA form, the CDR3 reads TGCAGCGTTGTATCCGAGGCGGGAGTTTATGATGAGCAGTTCTTC.

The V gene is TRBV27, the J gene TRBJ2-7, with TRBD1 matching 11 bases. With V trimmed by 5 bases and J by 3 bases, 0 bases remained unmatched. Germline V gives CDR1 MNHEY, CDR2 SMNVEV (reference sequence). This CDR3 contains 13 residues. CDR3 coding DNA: TGTGCCAGCAGTGGGACAGGGGGCTACGAGCAGTACTTC. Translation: CASSGTGGYEQYF.

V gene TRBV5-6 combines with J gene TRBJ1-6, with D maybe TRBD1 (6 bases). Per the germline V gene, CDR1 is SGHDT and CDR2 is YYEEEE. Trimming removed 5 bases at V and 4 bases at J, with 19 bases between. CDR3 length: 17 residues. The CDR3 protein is CASRIGAQGKYNSPLHF. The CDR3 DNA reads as TGTGCCAGCAGAATTGGCGCCCAGGGGAAATATAATTCACCCCTCCACTTT.

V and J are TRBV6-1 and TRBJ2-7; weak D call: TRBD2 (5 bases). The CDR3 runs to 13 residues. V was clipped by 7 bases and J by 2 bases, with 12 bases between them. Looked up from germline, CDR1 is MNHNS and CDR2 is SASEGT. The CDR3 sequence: CASNGRTAYEQYF. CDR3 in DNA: TGTGCCAGCAATGGACGGACTGCCTACGAGCAGTACTTC.

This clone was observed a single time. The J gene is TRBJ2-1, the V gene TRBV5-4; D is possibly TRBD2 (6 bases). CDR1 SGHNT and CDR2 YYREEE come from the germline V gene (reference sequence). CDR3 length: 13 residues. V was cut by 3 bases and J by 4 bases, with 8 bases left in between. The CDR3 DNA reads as TGTGCCAGCAGCTGGGACTCATACAATGAGCAGTTCTTC. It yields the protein CASSWDSYNEQFF.

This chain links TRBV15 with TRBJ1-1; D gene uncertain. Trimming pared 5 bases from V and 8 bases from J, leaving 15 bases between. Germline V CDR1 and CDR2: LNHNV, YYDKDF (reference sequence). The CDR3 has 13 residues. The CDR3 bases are TGTGCCACCAGCCCTGCGGAGAGTAACGAAGCTTTCTTT. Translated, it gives CATSPAESNEAFF.

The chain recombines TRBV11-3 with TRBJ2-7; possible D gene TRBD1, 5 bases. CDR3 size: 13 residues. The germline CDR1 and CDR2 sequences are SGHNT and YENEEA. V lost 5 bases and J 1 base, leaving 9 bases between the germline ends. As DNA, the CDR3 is TGTGCCAGCAGCCAGGGTGAATCCTACGAGCAGTACTTC. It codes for CASSQGESYEQYF.

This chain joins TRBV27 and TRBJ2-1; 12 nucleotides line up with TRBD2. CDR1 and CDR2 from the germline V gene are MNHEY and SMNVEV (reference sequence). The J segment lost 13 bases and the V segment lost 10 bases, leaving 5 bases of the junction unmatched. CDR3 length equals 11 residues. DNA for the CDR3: TGTGCCACCCGGACTAGCGGGGATCAGTTCTTC. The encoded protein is CATRTSGDQFF.

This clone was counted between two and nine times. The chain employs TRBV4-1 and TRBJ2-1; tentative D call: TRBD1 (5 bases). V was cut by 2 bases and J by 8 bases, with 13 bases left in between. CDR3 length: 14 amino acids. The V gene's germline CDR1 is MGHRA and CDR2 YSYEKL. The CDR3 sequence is CASSQRQWSDEQFF. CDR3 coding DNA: TGCGCCAGCAGCCAACGACAGTGGAGCGATGAGCAGTTCTTC.

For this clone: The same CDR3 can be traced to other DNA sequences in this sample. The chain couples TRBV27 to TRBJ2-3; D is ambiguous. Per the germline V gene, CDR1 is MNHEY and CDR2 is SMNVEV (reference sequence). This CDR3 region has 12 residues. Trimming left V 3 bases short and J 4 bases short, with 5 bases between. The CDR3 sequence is CASSFSSDTQYF. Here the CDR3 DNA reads TGTGCCAGCAGTTTCTCGTCAGATACGCAGTATTTT.